This TCR beta chain derives from a study of blood T cells in healthy people across ages. Together with a sample-barcoded 5' primer, a J-beta primer mix was included in a second PCR lasting about 7 to 11 cycles. TCRdb itself ran the 5' RACE reads through MiXCR, one entry per CDR3 protein. The table includes approximately 690,000 distinct CDR3 sequences, about 43% detected once. Healthy Caucasian individuals from Russia aged about 6 to 90 served as donors. Researchers collected 9.5 to 10 milliliters of peripheral blood from every single donor. The specimen sequenced was blood. The receptor comes from a man older than 75 in good health.

CDR3 DNA: TGTGCCACCAGTGAACAGGACAGATTTGGCAATGAGCAGTTCTTC. Protein sequence: CATSEQDRFGNEQFF. The chain employs TRBV24-1 and TRBJ2-1, with D maybe TRBD1 (6 bases). CDR1 and CDR2 from the germline V gene are KGHDR and SFDVKD. V lost 4 bases and J lost 6, with 15 bases in between. The CDR3 consists of 15 residues.